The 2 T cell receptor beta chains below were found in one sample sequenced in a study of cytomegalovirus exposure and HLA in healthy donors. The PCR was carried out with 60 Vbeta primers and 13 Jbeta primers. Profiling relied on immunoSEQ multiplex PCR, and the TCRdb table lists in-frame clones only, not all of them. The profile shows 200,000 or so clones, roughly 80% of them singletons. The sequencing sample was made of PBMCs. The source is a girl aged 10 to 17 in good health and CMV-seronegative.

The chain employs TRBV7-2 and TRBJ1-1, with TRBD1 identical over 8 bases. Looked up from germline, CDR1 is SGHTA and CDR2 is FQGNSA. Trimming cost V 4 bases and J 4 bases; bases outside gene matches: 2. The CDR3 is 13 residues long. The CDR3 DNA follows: TGTGCCAGCAGCTCCGACAGGGGCACTGAAGCTTTCTTT. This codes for CASSSDRGTEAFF. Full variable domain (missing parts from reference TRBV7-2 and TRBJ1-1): GAGVSQSPSNKVTEKGKDVELRCDPISGHTALYWYRQSLGQGLEFLIYFQGNSAPDKSGLPSDRFSAERTGGSVSTLTIQRTQQEDSAVYLCASSSDRGTEAFFGQGTRLTVV.

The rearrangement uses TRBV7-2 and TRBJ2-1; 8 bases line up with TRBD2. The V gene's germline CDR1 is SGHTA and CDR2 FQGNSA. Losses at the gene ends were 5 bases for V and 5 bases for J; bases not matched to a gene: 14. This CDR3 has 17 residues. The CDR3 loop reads CASSPGTRTSFNNEQFF. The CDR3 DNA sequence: TGTGCCAGCAGCCCCGGGACTAGGACCTCATTCAACAATGAGCAGTTCTTC.